The 16 T cell receptor beta chains below were found in one sample sequenced in a study of T cell responses to AZD1222 COVID-19 vaccine. Using immunoSEQ multiplex PCR, the repertoire was profiled, and TCRdb retains in-frame clones only, with some absent. The sample has about 140,000 clones; approximately 93% are singletons. This sample comprised peripheral blood, obtained on day 0 of MenACWY control vaccination. The receptors stem from an adult in good health.

This rearrangement joins TRBV9 to TRBJ1-6, with no clear D. CDR3 length equals 14 residues. V dropped 0 bases and J dropped 3 bases, with 4 bases sitting between them. Germline CDR1 is SGDLS and CDR2 is YYNGEE. CDR3 coding DNA: TGTGCCAGCAGCGTAGATAGCTATAATTCACCCCTCCACTTT. Amino acid sequence: CASSVDSYNSPLHF.

The chain combines TRBV19 with TRBJ2-1, with TRBD2 matching 9 bases. Looked up from germline, CDR1 is LNHDA and CDR2 is SQIVND (reference sequence). CDR3 length equals 16 residues. V shed 0 bases, J shed 4 bases, and the junction held 4 bases outside the gene matches. The CDR3 spells CASSIDLTSGYNEQFF. The CDR3 nucleotides are TGTGCCAGTAGTATAGATCTGACTAGCGGATACAATGAGCAGTTCTTC.

The rearrangement joins TRBV6-1 to TRBJ1-1; D gene uncertain. Per the germline V gene, CDR1 is MNHNS and CDR2 is SASEGT. V shed 2 bases and J shed 1 base, with 11 bases lying between them. The CDR3 is 15 residues long. CDR3 sequence reads: CASSEMGRWNTEAFF. As DNA, the CDR3 is TGTGCCAGCAGTGAAATGGGCAGATGGAACACTGAAGCTTTCTTT.

The rearrangement uses TRBV5-6 and TRBJ2-3; 10 nucleotides match TRBD1. Germline V gene lookup returns CDR1 SGHDT and CDR2 YYEEEE. This CDR3 comprises 17 residues. Germline trimming cut 4 bases from V and 6 bases from J; bases unmatched to any gene: 14. The DNA of the CDR3 is TGTGCCAGCAGCCAGGGGATGGGACAGGGGTTTTCGGATACGCAGTATTTT. This gives the protein CASSQGMGQGFSDTQYF.

This chain joins TRBV18 and TRBJ1-4, with D tentatively TRBD1 (5 bases). V was shortened by 0 bases and J by 7 bases, with 12 bases between the two germline ends. Germline V gives CDR1 KGHSH, CDR2 LQKENI. There are 15 residues in the CDR3. The CDR3 nucleotides are TGTGCCAGCTCACCACCCGGGACCGTGGGTGAAAAACTGTTTTTT. As protein: CASSPPGTVGEKLFF.

The chain couples TRBV7-2 to TRBJ1-1; D uncertain. Germline V CDR1 and CDR2: SGHTA, FQGNSA. The CDR3 has 14 residues. Trimming took 4 bases from V and 0 from J, leaving 9 bases between them. CDR3 protein: CASSWGLVNTEAFF. CDR3 nucleotides: TGTGCCAGCAGCTGGGGTCTAGTGAACACTGAAGCTTTCTTT.

J is TRBJ1-2 and V is TRBV12-3 or TRBV12-4, with 9 bases identical to TRBD1. Trimming took 6 bases from V and 4 from J; bases not matched to a gene: 3. The CDR3 consists of 13 residues. In DNA, the CDR3 is TGTGCCAGCAGGCCGACAGGGGGCTATGGCTACACCTTC. Translating gives CASRPTGGYGYTF.

The genes are TRBV6-5 and TRBJ2-7, with 8 bases identical to TRBD1. The germline V gene encodes CDR1 MNHEY and CDR2 SVGAGI. The CDR3 spans 15 residues. The V and J ends lost 0 bases and 6 bases, in that order; junction bases with no gene match: 7. The CDR3 coding sequence is TGTGCCAGCAGTTACTCTAGGACAGGGTTTCGCGAGCAGTACTTC. This gives the protein CASSYSRTGFREQYF.

The rearrangement joins TRBV6-2 or TRBV6-3 to TRBJ2-7, with D perhaps TRBD1 or TRBD2 (6 bases each). There are 16 residues in the CDR3. The germline gives CDR1 MNHEY, CDR2 SVGEGT. V lost 0 bases, J lost 6 bases, and 18 bases lay in between. In DNA, the CDR3 is TGTGCCAGCAGTTACTCGTGGCGGGACACATTCCGCGAGCAGTACTTC. It yields the protein CASSYSWRDTFREQYF.

The V call is TRBV28, the J call TRBJ2-4; D is unresolved. Per germline, CDR1 MDHEN and CDR2 SYDVKM. There are 12 residues in the CDR3. V shed 5 bases and J shed 8 bases, with 10 bases lying between them. Here the CDR3 reads CASSTTLDIQYF. Written as DNA, the CDR3 is TGTGCCAGCAGTACCACACTGGACATTCAGTACTTC.

This clone was seen only once. In nucleotides, the CDR3 is TGTGCCAGCAGCCCCGAGGGGCGGGTGATCAATGAAAAACTGTTTTTT. It yields the protein CASSPEGRVINEKLFF. The rearrangement uses TRBV28 and TRBJ1-4, with D possibly matching TRBD1 (5 bases). CDR3 length: 16 amino acids. CDR1 is MDHEN, CDR2 SYDVKM, per germline. V lost 6 bases and J lost 5, with 19 bases in between.

This clone was recorded once. CDR3 protein: CASSEQGQGNPYEQYF. CDR3 nucleotide sequence: TGTGCCAGCAGTGAACAGGGACAGGGGAACCCCTACGAGCAGTACTTC. This chain joins TRBV6-1 and TRBJ2-7, with 10 bases that match TRBD1. This CDR3 contains 16 residues. With V trimmed by 2 bases and J by 2 bases, 6 bases remained unmatched. Germline V gene data show CDR1 as MNHNS and CDR2 as SASEGT.

This sequence joins TRBV12-3 or TRBV12-4 and TRBJ1-1; 9 bases are a match to TRBD1. This CDR3 is built from 13 residues. With 11 bases clipped from V and 11 bases from J, the junction kept 15 bases outside the gene matches. CDR3 nucleotides: TGTGCCTCTCGGGACAGGGACCACTGGGACGCTTTCTTT. It specifies CASRDRDHWDAFF.

The V gene is TRBV28, the J gene TRBJ2-7, with unresolved D. The CDR3 loop spans 15 amino acids. Trimming removed 6 bases at V and 10 bases at J, with 25 bases between. The germline V gene has CDR1 MDHEN and CDR2 SYDVKM. CDR3 protein: CASRDPMPGLFLQYF. The CDR3 DNA is TGTGCCAGCAGAGACCCAATGCCGGGCCTCTTTCTCCAGTACTTC.

V and J are TRBV18 and TRBJ1-1, with D unresolved. CDR3 length equals 14 residues. Trimming took 2 bases from V and 0 from J, leaving 7 bases between them. Per the germline V gene, CDR1 is KGHSH and CDR2 is LQKENI. The CDR3 nucleotides read TGTGCCAGCTCACCAGTCAGAATGAACACTGAAGCTTTCTTT. Its protein is CASSPVRMNTEAFF.

The chain uses TRBV19 and TRBJ2-1; 9 bases align to TRBD2. Germline trimming cut 7 bases from V and 4 bases from J; bases unmatched to any gene: 11. CDR3 length equals 16 residues. Germline values: CDR1 LNHDA, CDR2 SQIVND (reference sequence). Here the CDR3 DNA reads TGTGCCAGTACATATTTTGCCAGCGGGGGGTACAATGAGCAGTTCTTC. It encodes CASTYFASGGYNEQFF.